This is a list of T cell receptor beta chains from one sample in a study of read filtering for tumor transcriptome and immune sequencing. Each CDR3 protein is one row after TCRdb ran MiXCR on the reads. The data contain 20,000 or so distinct CDR3 sequences, 22% of them singletons. Sequencing input: a population of CD138-negative cells sorted from bone marrow. Source of these receptors: a donor at least 40 years old with multiple myeloma. Both conserved end residues are part of each CDR3. A D gene is named only where the DNA matches it firmly. The size field is filled for only some rows; it gives once, few, many or a size class.

cdr3_length: 15; v_call: TRBV7-9; d_call: TRBD1; clone_size: many; j_call: TRBJ1-1; cdr3_nt: TGTGCCAGCAGCTTAACAGGGGGGGCCGGAGGTGAAGCTTTCTTT; cdr3_aa: CASSLTGGAGGEAFF
cdr3_length: 14; v_call: TRBV7-9; d_call: TRBD2; clone_size: many; j_call: TRBJ2-7; cdr3_nt: TGTGCCAGCAGCACTAGCGGGGGCGCCTACGAGCAGTACTTC; cdr3_aa: CASSTSGGAYEQYF
cdr3_length: 16; v_call: TRBV6-2/TRBV6-3; d_call: TRBD2; clone_size: many; j_call: TRBJ2-7; cdr3_nt: TGTGCCAGCAGTTACTCGATTGCGGGAGGTTCAGACGAGCAGTACTTC; cdr3_aa: CASSYSIAGGSDEQYF
cdr3_length: 16; v_call: TRBV28; d_call: NA; clone_size: many; j_call: TRBJ2-1; cdr3_nt: TGTGCCAGCAGTTTCCCCGGCGAGGGTGCATGGGGTGAGCAGTTCTTC; cdr3_aa: CASSFPGEGAWGEQFF
cdr3_length: 17; v_call: TRBV13; d_call: TRBD1; clone_size: many; j_call: TRBJ2-7; cdr3_nt: TGTGCCAGCAGCCCCAACCCGGGACAGTCTTCGGACTACGAGCAGTACTTC; cdr3_aa: CASSPNPGQSSDYEQYF
cdr3_length: 12; v_call: TRBV7-9; d_call: NA; clone_size: NA; j_call: TRBJ1-5; cdr3_nt: TGTGCCAGCAGCTCGGACAATCAGCCCCAGCATTTT; cdr3_aa: CASSSDNQPQHF
cdr3_length: 17; v_call: TRBV20-1; d_call: NA; clone_size: NA; j_call: TRBJ1-4; cdr3_nt: TGCAGTGCTAGCTACCGAACTGCCCGGAGAACTAATGAAAAACTGTTTTTT; cdr3_aa: CSASYRTARRTNEKLFF
cdr3_length: 13; v_call: TRBV28; d_call: NA; clone_size: few; j_call: TRBJ1-6; cdr3_nt: TGTGCCAGCAGGTCCCCAGGGGATTCACCCCTCCACTTT; cdr3_aa: CASRSPGDSPLHF
cdr3_length: 15; v_call: TRBV24-1; d_call: NA; clone_size: many; j_call: TRBJ2-1; cdr3_nt: TGTGCCACCAGTGATCGGCTAGCCGGGATCAATGAGCAGTTCTTC; cdr3_aa: CATSDRLAGINEQFF
cdr3_length: 16; v_call: TRBV28; d_call: TRBD2; clone_size: NA; j_call: TRBJ2-1; cdr3_nt: TGTGCCAGCAGTGGGACTAGCGGGAGGGCCGGCAATGAGCAGTTCTTC; cdr3_aa: CASSGTSGRAGNEQFF
cdr3_length: 16; v_call: TRBV29-1; d_call: TRBD2; clone_size: few; j_call: TRBJ2-7; cdr3_nt: TGCAGCGTGGGGGGACTAGCGGGAGGCAGCTCCTACGAGCAGTACTTC; cdr3_aa: CSVGGLAGGSSYEQYF
cdr3_length: 13; v_call: TRBV29-1; d_call: NA; clone_size: few; j_call: TRBJ1-3; cdr3_nt: TGCAGCGTCGGATCGGGGGCGGTGGACACCATATATTTT; cdr3_aa: CSVGSGAVDTIYF
cdr3_length: 18; v_call: TRBV28; d_call: NA; clone_size: NA; j_call: TRBJ2-1; cdr3_nt: TGTGCCAGCAGTCCCCTGGGTGTGGCTAGCGCATACTACAATGAGCAGTTCTTC; cdr3_aa: CASSPLGVASAYYNEQFF
cdr3_length: 15; v_call: TRBV28; d_call: TRBD2; clone_size: many; j_call: TRBJ2-3; cdr3_nt: TGTGCCAGCAGATTAGCGGGAGGGGGCACAGATACGCAGTATTTT; cdr3_aa: CASRLAGGGTDTQYF
cdr3_length: 16; v_call: TRBV4-1; d_call: NA; clone_size: NA; j_call: TRBJ2-7; cdr3_nt: TGCGCCAGCAGCCAAGAGGGTTTTAATCCCGGCTACGAGCAGTACTTC; cdr3_aa: CASSQEGFNPGYEQYF
cdr3_length: 12; v_call: TRBV29-1; d_call: TRBD1; clone_size: many; j_call: TRBJ2-7; cdr3_nt: TGCAGCGGGATGACAGGGATCTACGAGCAGTACTTC; cdr3_aa: CSGMTGIYEQYF
cdr3_length: 16; v_call: TRBV24-1; d_call: NA; clone_size: NA; j_call: TRBJ2-3; cdr3_nt: TGTGCCACCAGTGAGACCGGAGGGCCCCACCCAGATACGCAGTATTTT; cdr3_aa: CATSETGGPHPDTQYF
cdr3_length: 18; v_call: TRBV7-4; d_call: TRBD2; clone_size: medium-sized; j_call: TRBJ2-2; cdr3_nt: TGTGCCAGCAGCCCCTACGCAGAAGCGGGAGGGCGGCCCGGGGAGCTGTTTTTT; cdr3_aa: CASSPYAEAGGRPGELFF
cdr3_length: 14; v_call: TRBV28; d_call: NA; clone_size: many; j_call: TRBJ1-5; cdr3_nt: TGTGCCAGCAGCCATGGTCGAAGCAATCAGCCCCAGCATTTT; cdr3_aa: CASSHGRSNQPQHF
cdr3_length: 15; v_call: TRBV6-5; d_call: NA; clone_size: many; j_call: TRBJ2-5; cdr3_nt: TGTGCCAGCAGCCCGTTTGCGGGATCGGGGGAGACCCAGTACTTC; cdr3_aa: CASSPFAGSGETQYF
cdr3_length: 14; v_call: TRBV7-2; d_call: NA; clone_size: many; j_call: TRBJ2-3; cdr3_nt: TGTGCCAGCAGCCCTATTACTAGCACAGATACGCAGTATTTT; cdr3_aa: CASSPITSTDTQYF
cdr3_length: 13; v_call: TRBV29-1; d_call: NA; clone_size: NA; j_call: TRBJ2-2; cdr3_nt: TGCAGCGTACGAGGGCCAGATACCGGGGAGCTGTTTTTT; cdr3_aa: CSVRGPDTGELFF
cdr3_length: 14; v_call: TRBV24-1; d_call: TRBD1; clone_size: many; j_call: TRBJ2-7; cdr3_nt: TGTGCCACCAGTGATTCAGGGGGCCTCTACGAGCAGTACTTC; cdr3_aa: CATSDSGGLYEQYF
cdr3_length: 12; v_call: TRBV7-2; d_call: TRBD2; clone_size: many; j_call: TRBJ2-7; cdr3_nt: TGTGCCAGCCGACTAGCGGGAGTTGAGCAGTACTTC; cdr3_aa: CASRLAGVEQYF
cdr3_length: 13; v_call: TRBV24-1; d_call: NA; clone_size: NA; j_call: TRBJ1-1; cdr3_nt: TGTGCCACCAGTGATTTCGTGGGACGTGAAGCTTTCTTT; cdr3_aa: CATSDFVGREAFF